This TCR beta chain emerged from a study of HIV-infected children after antiretroviral therapy interruption (dated by TCRdb to the late 2010s). In terms of the full investigation: All eight included children had a CD4+ count above 500 and a viral load below 50 copies/ml, with four on planned treatment interruption and four on continuous treatment. Median age was approximately 9.5 years in the interruption group and 7 to 8 years in the continuous treatment group. In the continuous-treatment arm, samples from corresponding weeks 0, 48 and 150 were analyzed. Alongside measurements of thymic output, TCR repertoires of children on planned treatment interruption were compared with TCR repertoires of children on continuous antiretroviral treatment. Interruption-arm samples came from week 0, week 12, end of interruption (week 24 or 48), and about 3 years after study end. Exposure to EBV and CMV had been recorded for most participating children. General findings and caveats noted by the study authors: The naive CD4+ Gini coefficient rose by the end of treatment interruption, suggesting clonal expansion, and returned to baseline by 3 years. Sorted CD45RA+ naive cells might include minor non-naive CD45RA+ populations such as EMRA or stem memory cells. The small number of patients is a limitation of the study, so the data should be interpreted with caution. In naive CD4+ repertoires of PTI patients, reduced CDR3 sharing between time points was observed after interruption began, whereas many sequences were found to be shared between end of interruption and 3 years later.

In light of the paper, this sample's treatment or condition label describes: PENTA 11 planned treatment interruption arm or continuous ART arm. Children from the United Kingdom aged 2 to 15 years who had been given at least three-drug ART for at least 24 weeks were enrolled as participants. Cryopreserved PBMCs with at least 5 million viable cells were required; four candidate patients were excluded for low viable PBMC yield. Naive CD4+ CD45RA+ CD45RO- T cells were FACS-sorted from thawed PBMCs on a FACSAria III cell sorter. After sorting, the cells were fixed and RNA was extracted first with the RNeasy FFPE kit and then with the RNeasy Micro kit. This clonotype was detected many times. The specificity of this receptor is unknown. Base qualities are missing; no much larger clone stands one base away. The receptor library was made with 3' RACE. To correct PCR amplification bias, TCR libraries were generated from RNA with a 3' RACE protocol that used unique molecular identifiers. Amplicon libraries were pooled in groups of up to 12 and sequenced on an Illumina MiSeq using v2 2x250 paired-end chemistry. Processing in the source paper ran as follows. Reads were processed with Decombinator for assignment of V and J genes and CDR3, and barcode-based correction of errors and PCR bias was applied. Repertoires were subsampled to equal depth before Gini coefficient calculation using the R ineq package. CDR3 similarity was assessed with GLIPH, Hamming distance and a shared triplet metric. TCRdb took the public reads, trimmed them with fastp at Q25, ran MiXCR for clone calling and kept in-frame beta chains. For every CDR3 protein sequence, its rows merge into one entry that carries the most common genes and DNA. These V and J calls rely on TCRdb rather than the paper's analysis. The sample table contains more than 40,000 distinct CDR3 sequences; only one count was recorded for 4.3% of them. In total, the top ten clones hold approximately 0.7% of the sample.

CDR1 and CDR2, per the germline V gene, are MNHEY and SVGAGI. V loses 2 bases of germline sequence and J loses 2 bases, and the interval between the two ends is 9 bases. The CDR3 measures 15 amino acids from cysteine to phenylalanine. The DNA shown is the 45-base CDR3, in frame from base 1. The chain joins TRBV6-5 to TRBJ2-2, and TRBD2 may be the D gene, going by 6 matching bases. The specimen comprised CD45RA+ CD4+ T cells from PBMCs, pooled from several time points, sampled from a donor given antiretroviral therapy, either interrupted or continuous. The sample's cell subset or site label, decoded: naive CD4+ CD45RA+ CD45RO- T cells. The sequence derives from a pool of human donors with HIV. This receptor has the CDR3 CASSYGTPNTGELFF. Here is the DNA: TGTGCCAGCAGTTACGGGACTCCAAACACCGGGGAGCTGTTTTTT.